This T cell receptor (beta chain) was obtained from a study of cytomegalovirus exposure and HLA in healthy donors. Only one count was recorded for this clone. The antigen is undetermined. Overall study findings and caveats: It is likely that the observed cluster of highly shared sequence variants was a sequencing artifact. Later on, a genetic analysis was performed. It linked a missense variant in DCLRE1C with V- and J-gene trimming of TCR beta. The records held CMV serostatus as the only immune exposure information.

This CDR3 is built from 15 residues. Deletions cut 3 bases from V and 1 base from J, with 12 bases between. Germline-derived CDR1 and CDR2 are LNHDA and SQIVND (reference sequence). The PCR contained 60 Vbeta and 13 Jbeta primers. Clones were read by immunoSEQ multiplex PCR, and TCRdb kept only the in-frame ones, dropping some. The sample has 150,000 to 200,000 clones, around 79% seen once; the top ten hold approximately 0.69%. Sequencing was carried out using PBMCs. J is TRBJ1-1 and V is TRBV19; no reliable D call. This sequence originates from a woman aged 40 to 50 in good health and CMV-seronegative. The CDR3 DNA reads as TGTGCCAGTAGTATTACGGGGAGCCAGAACACTGAAGCTTTCTTT. This gives the protein CASSITGSQNTEAFF. The full variable domain, its missing parts supplied by reference TRBV19 and TRBJ1-1, is DGGITQSPKYLFRKEGQNVTLSCEQNLNHDAMYWYRQDPGQGLRLIYYSQIVNDFQKGDIAEGYSVSREKKESFPLTVTSAQKNPTAFYLCASSITGSQNTEAFFGQGTRLTVV.